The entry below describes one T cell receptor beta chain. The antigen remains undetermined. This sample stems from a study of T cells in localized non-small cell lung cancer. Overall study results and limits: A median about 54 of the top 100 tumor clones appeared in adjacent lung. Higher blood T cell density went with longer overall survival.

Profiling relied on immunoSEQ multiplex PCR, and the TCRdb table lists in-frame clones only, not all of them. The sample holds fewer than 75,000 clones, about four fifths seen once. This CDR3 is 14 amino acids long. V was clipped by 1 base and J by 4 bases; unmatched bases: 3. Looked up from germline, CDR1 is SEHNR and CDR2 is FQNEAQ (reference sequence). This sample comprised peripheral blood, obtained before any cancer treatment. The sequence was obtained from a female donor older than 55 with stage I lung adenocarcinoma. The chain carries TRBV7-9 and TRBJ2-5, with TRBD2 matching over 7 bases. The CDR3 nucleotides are TGTGCCAGCAGCTTAGGTTCGGGGGGAGAGACCCAGTACTTC. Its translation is CASSLGSGGETQYF.